Listed below are T cell receptor beta chains from one sample, sequenced in a study of identical twins. TCRdb called the 5' RACE reads again in MiXCR, with one record for every CDR3 protein. This table holds about 720,000 distinct CDR3 sequences, over 15% found once. These data were also reused for a study on T cells expressing NK-cell markers.

The sample taken for sequencing was PBMCs. Receptors originate from a young woman in good health. CDR3s include the opening cysteine and the closing phenylalanine or tryptophan.

V: TRBV7-3; J: TRBJ1-2; CDR3: CASSLNPVTQAGYTF
V: TRBV24-1; J: TRBJ2-7; CDR3: CATGGSHEQYF
V: TRBV27; J: TRBJ2-7; CDR3: CASSLFPGTVYEQYF
V: TRBV12-3/TRBV12-4; J: TRBJ2-3; CDR3: CASSQTTPGTDTQYF
V: TRBV10-3; J: TRBJ2-1; CDR3: CATLLEGSSYNEQFF
V: TRBV29-1; J: TRBJ2-1; CDR3: CSVGASGGNEQFF
V: TRBV7-2; J: TRBJ1-5; CDR3: CASSRGPDNQPQHF
V: TRBV12-3/TRBV12-4; J: TRBJ2-1; CDR3: CASSGAESSYNEQFF
V: TRBV5-1; J: TRBJ2-3; CDR3: CASSLDGRFTDTQYF
V: TRBV6-1; J: TRBJ2-4; CDR3: CASRLAVGAKNIQYF
V: TRBV7-9; J: TRBJ2-3; CDR3: CASSLGSTGGTDTQYF
V: TRBV7-2; J: TRBJ1-4; CDR3: CASSLWGTNEKLFF
V: TRBV11-2; J: TRBJ2-1; CDR3: CATGILERREQFF
V: TRBV6-2/TRBV6-3; J: TRBJ1-1; CDR3: CASSYSQTGARYTEAFF
V: TRBV12-3/TRBV12-4; J: TRBJ1-2; CDR3: CASSITGSEGYTF
V: TRBV7-2; J: TRBJ2-1; CDR3: CASSLELGFRDEQFF
V: TRBV27; J: TRBJ2-2; CDR3: CASSDRGGAGELFF
V: TRBV6-2/TRBV6-3; J: TRBJ2-7; CDR3: CASRPRSVEGQYF
V: TRBV15; J: TRBJ2-1; CDR3: CATSRDLGGPTFEQFF
V: TRBV12-3/TRBV12-4; J: TRBJ2-1; CDR3: CASSSGPVVNEQFF
V: TRBV12-3/TRBV12-4; J: TRBJ2-7; CDR3: CASTKTGGYEQYF
V: TRBV5-1; J: TRBJ2-4; CDR3: CASSLDGLKNIQYF
V: TRBV12-3/TRBV12-4; J: TRBJ1-2; CDR3: CASSLGQRFYGYTF
V: TRBV3-1; J: TRBJ2-7; CDR3: CASSQSWTSSLYEQYF
V: TRBV20-1; J: TRBJ2-2; CDR3: CSAGTSQNTGELFF
V: TRBV5-1; J: TRBJ2-5; CDR3: CASSLDRGVQETQYF